One TCR beta chain is described in this entry. Its antigen is not yet known. The cohort was made up of approximately 670 healthy bone marrow donors. Cohort members were all nominally healthy when sampled, although unrecorded immune exposures were likely present. The donor was CMV seronegative and belonged to the group of 352 seronegative cohort members. A peripheral blood sample was collected from each donor, and TCR beta sequencing was performed on peripheral blood mononuclear cells. Genomic DNA extraction from the blood cell samples was performed with the Qiagen DNeasy Blood Extraction Kit. The data belong to a study of cytomegalovirus exposure and HLA in healthy donors (dated by TCRdb to the late 2010s). For the wider study: According to an earlier analysis of 450 to 650 of the donors, about 179 million T cells yielded roughly 100 million unique TCR beta sequences and more than 250 Gb of sequence data. Donor age, sex, ethnicity and CMV serostatus were compiled together with the repertoire data. To predict cytomegalovirus infection status, the study brought together high-throughput TCR immunosequencing, statistical association of individual TCRs with disease status, and machine learning. HLA typing covered class I and class II loci at four-digit resolution. In a later genetic analysis, genome-wide SNP genotypes for about three fifths of the 666 donors were used, and that subset was treated as a discovery cohort. The study aimed to test whether cataloging public T cell receptors could reveal signatures of past pathogen exposure. The genetic ancestry cluster associated with self-reported Caucasian donors included about four fifths of the approximately 410 genotyped donors. A separate validation cohort of more than 100 different subjects was used in addition to the roughly 670-subject first cohort. An early release covering roughly 600 HLA-typed donors comprised 250 to 350 gigabases of sequencing data and approximately 80 million unique TCR sequences. On average, about 200,000 unique TCR beta nucleotide sequences were sequenced per donor among 300 to 500 genotyped donors of the cohort, with around 19% of those sequences being non-productive. Rather than using new phenotypic data, the later analysis identified candidate immune exposures from TCR beta sequences and from how often those sequences occurred across donors. Five DR-DQ haplotypes were handled as single units for association and clustering because linkage in the cohort was strong. Typing coverage differed by locus: A, B, C, DRB1 and DQB1 were typed in roughly 620-630 donors, DQA1 in 500 to 550, DPA1 in approximately 600, and DPB1 in roughly 470. Every repertoire in the discovery cohort had been generated on one and the same sequencing platform. The study profiled the T cell repertoires of 500 to 800 subjects by immunosequencing and related them to cytomegalovirus serostatus. To decide whether each TCR beta V gene segment behaved as functional or pseudogenic, an earlier analysis of some 540 of the donors relied on high-throughput TCR beta sequencing. In a later analysis, previously published TCR beta repertoires from 666 donors were re-analyzed and high-resolution HLA genotyping was added so that TCR occurrence patterns could be studied.

The CDR3 starts with the cysteine, ends with the phenylalanine, and has 14 residues. Kept here is only the CDR3 DNA, which spans 42 bases and is read in frame from base 1. V is trimmed back by 5 bases and J by 1 base, and the junction contains 3 bases that no gene match accounts for. The germline V gene gives CDR1 as LGHNA and CDR2 as YNFKEQ. On the study overall, not on this receptor specifically: A later genetic analysis associated a missense DCLRE1C variant with V-gene and J-gene trimming of TCR beta chains, and an independent cohort replicated the association. A later analysis found that most CMV-associated TCR beta chains appeared HLA-restricted, with HLA associations seemingly driven largely by CMV exposure. According to a later genetic analysis, donors in an Asian-associated ancestry cluster had fewer N-insertions in productive TCRs than the approximately 670-donor mean. Because counts were too low, about 15 rarely observed V segments, including chromosome 9 orphons, were left out of the earlier analysis of a few hundred of the donors. In a later analysis, the rate of TCR association differed among HLA loci, with DRB1 alleles having the most associated TCRs and HLA-C alleles having the fewest. In vitro tests confirmed that a few of the cytomegalovirus-associated TCR beta chains recognize cytomegalovirus antigens. The cohort was sequenced for TCR beta chains only, and without alpha or paired-chain data the features that could be detected were limited. A further reported finding was that TCR beta sequences accurately predicted the HLA-A and HLA-B alleles for most subjects in the first cohort. Strong co-occurrence of HLA alleles, especially DR and DQ, made assigning TCR associations to individual alleles difficult. Presence/absence analyses assumed roughly uniform sequencing depth across donors, an assumption that may not hold. Some IMGT-functional V segments, including TRBV6-2 and TRBV6-3, could not be told apart with the 87-base-pair reads, so those segments were excluded. Specific HLA alleles were associated with 16,951 TCR beta sequences at a false discovery rate of 0.05 in a later analysis. The classifier was reported to diagnose cytomegalovirus status with high specificity and sensitivity in both the original and validation cohorts. A cluster of highly shared sequence variants was judged likely to be a technical artifact of the sequencing pipeline. In a later analysis, HLA-associated TCR beta chains were found to be more clonally expanded and to have lower generation probabilities than equally common non-associated chains. Most TCR sequences were seen in very few donors, while some public TCRs were found in many individuals. Because HLA typing was unavailable for some donors at each locus, only the typed subset was used in association tests. The study listed 170 or so TCR beta chains as associated with cytomegalovirus. The authors suggested that the approach could potentially be extended to other disease states and immunological phenotypes. Broadly in line with IMGT annotations, most TCR beta V segments showed up in productive rearrangements about 87% or about 30% of the time in an earlier analysis of approximately 640 of the donors. A later analysis reported that several top co-occurrence clusters appeared linked to parvovirus B19, influenza, CMV and Epstein-Barr virus. CMV serostatus was the only immune exposure information available for the cohort. Linkage disequilibrium might explain the correlated functional status among segregating V segments, but an unknown experimental factor could not be ruled out.

Libraries were made using the immunoSEQ multiplex PCR assay. For the multiplex PCR, a mixture combining 60 forward primers for TCR Vbeta segments and 13 reverse primers for TCR Jbeta segments was used. A multiplex PCR assay on genomic DNA amplified the CDR3 region of rearranged TCR beta genes. On the Illumina HiSeq System, the amplified TCR beta libraries were sequenced as 87-base-pair reads. On the authors' methods: Across the roughly 600 repertoires, a later analysis counted 78 million or so unique TCR beta chains, roughly 11 million of which were shared by at least two donors. To remove PCR and sequencing errors, raw reads were error-corrected and collapsed into unique sequences using a nearest-neighbor algorithm that merged closely related sequences. V, D and J gene segments were assigned by aligning CDR3 sequences to IMGT reference sequences. For a sequence to be retained, at least a six-nucleotide match to both a V gene segment and a J gene segment was required. Rearrangements were called productive when the CDR3 lacked stop codons and stayed in frame with V and J; all others were non-productive. CDR3 was defined according to IMGT convention as the region running from the second conserved V-encoded cysteine to the conserved J-encoded phenylalanine. In an earlier analysis of 587 of the donors, sequences lacking an unambiguous match to a single V gene segment were excluded. In an earlier analysis of almost 600 of the donors, a V segment was called functional when productive rearrangements were above 56.7%, and segregating when the standard deviation between donors exceeded 5%. A statistical classification framework was developed to diagnose cytomegalovirus status using the catalog of TCR beta chain sequences. V and J gene assignment, in a later analysis, came from comparing TCR nucleotide sequences with IMGT/GENE-DB human TR gene sequences. The TCRdist pipeline was used in a later analysis to assign CDR3 sequences and most-parsimonious VDJ recombination scenarios. In a later analysis, every TCR beta chain was defined by the combination of its CDR3 amino acid sequence and its V-gene family, and reads without a unique V-gene family were dropped. To address suspected cross-contamination and a sequencing artifact, a later analysis removed 550 to 750 highly shared, low-generation-probability nucleotide sequences. In a later analysis, a clonal expansion index was calculated for each public chain from normalized within-repertoire ranks of inferred template counts. Generation probabilities in a later analysis came from a VDJ recombination model fitted to out-of-frame rearrangements, and those results were checked against IGoR. In a later analysis, TCR-TCR, TCR-HLA and TCR-CMV co-occurrence was scored with hypergeometric tests, and a repertoire-size bias correction was applied to TCR pairs. False discovery rates were estimated in a later analysis by permuting HLA or CMV assignments 20 times. In a later analysis, co-occurring TCRs were grouped using DBSCAN, with TCRdist sequence similarity added in when clustering inside HLA-allele-positive subsets. Repertoires with fewer than 30,000 or more than 120,000 public chains, plus five repertoires with anomalous nucleotide sharing, were excluded from co-occurrence clustering. Sourced from immuneACCESS, this table was stored by TCRdb with only in-frame sequences that have V and J called. A share of the clones is absent; for the studies checked, an unresolved V gene accounts for under half, and the remainder has no known explanation. The DNA gave D and trimming, while V, J and clone size come from that table. The sample's table covers some 48,000 clones. In total, the top ten clones hold 2% to 2.5% of the sample.

Material: PBMCs. The receptor's source is a woman aged 40 to 50 in good health and CMV-seronegative. The chain uses TRBV4-2 and TRBJ1-1; the junction holds 8 bases that match TRBD1. This receptor carries the CDR3 CASSDRGSNTEAFF. The sequence in DNA is TGTGCCAGCAGCGACAGGGGTTCGAACACTGAAGCTTTCTTT.